The source of this T cell receptor (beta chain) is a study of technical replicates of blood from a few donors. Generated by immunoSEQ multiplex PCR, the TCRdb table keeps only in-frame clones and is missing some. The sample holds 78,000 or so clones, about nine tenths seen once. The V gene's germline CDR1 is SGHVS and CDR2 FQNEAQ. Trimming at V came to 5 bases and at J to 2 bases, leaving 8 bases not matched to a gene. This CDR3 region has 15 residues. The gene calls are TRBV7-8 and TRBJ1-2, with 7 bases matching TRBD1. This TCR came from a human donor in good health. Some clones in this sample may be carry-over from other donors' samples. The sample taken for sequencing was T cells isolated from PBMCs. CDR3 sequence (DNA): TGTGCCAGCAGCGCCGAGAGGGACAGAAACTATGGCTACACCTTC. Residues: CASSAERDRNYGYTF.